This entry concerns a single T cell receptor (beta chain). This sample is part of a study of shared clonotypes between healthy human individuals. The study separated CD4+ cells into CD45RA+ naive and CD45RA-negative memory subsets. Clones were sequenced by immunoSEQ multiplex PCR, and TCRdb holds only the in-frame ones, with some missing. Among 1.4 million to 1.5 million clones listed, 96% were seen once. Trimming removed 0 bases at V and 0 bases at J, with 3 bases between. Germline lookup yields CDR1 SGHTA and CDR2 FQGNSA. The CDR3 has 14 amino acids. The V gene is TRBV7-2, the J gene TRBJ2-1, with D uncertain. The sequence was collected from a man under 40 in good health. The specimen sequenced was naive CD4+ T cells sorted from blood. Subset reported: CD45RA+ positively selected. Written as DNA, the CDR3 is TGTGCCAGCAGCTTAGCTTTCTCCTACAATGAGCAGTTCTTC. Translated: CASSLAFSYNEQFF.